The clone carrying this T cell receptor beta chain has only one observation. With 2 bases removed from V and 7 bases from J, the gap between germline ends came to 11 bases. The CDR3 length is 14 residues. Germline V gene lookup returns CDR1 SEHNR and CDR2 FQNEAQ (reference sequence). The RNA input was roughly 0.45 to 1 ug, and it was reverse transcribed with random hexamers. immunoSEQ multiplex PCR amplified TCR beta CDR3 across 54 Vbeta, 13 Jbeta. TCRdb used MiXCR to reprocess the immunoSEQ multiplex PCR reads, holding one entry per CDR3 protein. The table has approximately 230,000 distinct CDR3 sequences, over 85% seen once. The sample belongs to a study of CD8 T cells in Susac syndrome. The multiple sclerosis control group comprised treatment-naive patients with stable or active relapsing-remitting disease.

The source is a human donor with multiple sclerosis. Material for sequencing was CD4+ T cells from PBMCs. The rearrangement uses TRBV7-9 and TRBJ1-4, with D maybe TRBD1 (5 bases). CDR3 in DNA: TGTGCCAGCAGCTTAATCCAGGGCCGTGAAAAACTGTTTTTT. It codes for CASSLIQGREKLFF.